Listed here are 23 T cell receptor beta chains from one sample, sequenced in a study of vaccination and CD4 T cells after COVID-19. TCRdb re-derived calls from the PCR reads in MiXCR, one entry per CDR3 protein. The sample yields 20,000 or so distinct CDR3 sequences, around three fifths seen once. The sequences come from CD4+ T cells from blood, collected after SARS-CoV-2 vaccination. The origin of the receptors is a human donor who had recovered from COVID-19.

This clonotype was observed a few times. V gene TRBV24-1 combines with J gene TRBJ2-5, with TRBD2 matching over 13 bases. V lost 3 bases to trimming and J lost 1 base; unmatched junction nucleotides: 1. This CDR3 is built from 16 residues. Germline V gene lookup returns CDR1 KGHDR and CDR2 SFDVKD. The CDR3 DNA reads as TGTGCCACCAGTGATAGGACTAGCGGGAGCCAAGAGACCCAGTACTTC. It yields the protein CATSDRTSGSQETQYF.

This rearrangement joins TRBV19 to TRBJ1-1, with 7 bases aligning to TRBD1. CDR1 is LNHDA and CDR2 is SQIVND in the germline V gene (reference sequence). The CDR3 length is 14 residues. The J segment lost 3 bases and the V segment lost 3 bases, leaving 4 bases of the junction unmatched. The CDR3 protein is CASSIHRGDTEAFF. Here the CDR3 DNA reads TGTGCCAGTAGTATTCACAGGGGAGACACTGAAGCTTTCTTT.

The chain couples TRBV20-1 to TRBJ2-1; tentatively, D is TRBD1 (6 bases). The CDR3 is made up of 14 amino acids. The V end lost 6 bases, the J end lost 8 bases, and 20 bases lay between the germline ends. Germline values: CDR1 DFQATT, CDR2 SNEGSKA (reference sequence). CDR3 DNA: TGCAGTGCGACGGACTCAAGACAGGCATATGAGCAGTTCTTC. It specifies CSATDSRQAYEQFF.

The chain carries TRBV28 and TRBJ2-7, with 9 bases aligning to TRBD2. V gave up 2 bases and J gave up 3 bases; unmatched junction bases: 2. Looked up from germline, CDR1 is MDHEN and CDR2 is SYDVKM. This CDR3 spans 14 amino acids. The CDR3 DNA sequence: TGTGCCAGCAGTTTACTAGCGGGACTCTACGAGCAGTACTTC. Amino acid sequence: CASSLLAGLYEQYF.

CDR3 amino acids: CASRADQETQYF. CDR3 coding DNA: TGTGCCAGCAGGGCGGACCAAGAGACCCAGTACTTC. The chain joins TRBV6-1 to TRBJ2-5; D uncertain. Germline V gene sequence: CDR1 MNHNS, CDR2 SASEGT. V lost 6 bases and J lost 0, with 5 bases in between. The CDR3 is 12 residues long.

The J gene is TRBJ1-2, the V gene TRBV6-1; the D gene is possibly TRBD1 (5 bases). V dropped 10 bases and J dropped 8 bases, with 17 bases sitting between them. The CDR3 is 12 residues long. Germline V gene data show CDR1 as MNHNS and CDR2 as SASEGT. The CDR3 DNA is TGTGCCATCTCCCCTATGGGGGACGGCTACACCTTC. As protein: CAISPMGDGYTF.

The chain recombines TRBV20-1 with TRBJ1-4, with D perhaps matching TRBD1 (5 bases). Trimming removed 3 bases at V and 8 bases at J, with 13 bases between. The germline gives CDR1 DFQATT, CDR2 SNEGSKA (reference sequence). The CDR3 has 13 amino acids. CDR3 in amino acids: CSARTDSLEKLFF. The CDR3 bases are TGCAGTGCTAGGACCGACAGTTTGGAAAAACTGTTTTTT.

CDR3 amino acids: CASSPSNLGNQPQHF. As DNA, the CDR3 is TGTGCCAGTAGCCCGAGCAACCTGGGGAATCAGCCCCAGCATTTT. The chain couples TRBV19 to TRBJ1-5; D remains ambiguous. The CDR3 is made up of 15 amino acids. The germline CDR1 and CDR2 sequences are LNHDA and SQIVND (reference sequence). V lost 6 bases and J lost 4, with 16 bases in between. Variable domain in full (rest from reference TRBV19 and TRBJ1-5): DGGITQSPKYLFRKEGQNVTLSCEQNLNHDAMYWYRQDPGQGLRLIYYSQIVNDFQKGDIAEGYSVSREKKESFPLTVTSAQKNPTAFYLCASSPSNLGNQPQHFGDGTRLSIL.

This clonotype has just a few counts. The chain joins TRBV28 to TRBJ2-5; possibly TRBD2 for D (6 bases). CDR3 length: 14 amino acids. V lost 3 bases and J 5 bases, leaving 13 bases between the germline ends. Germline V gene lookup returns CDR1 MDHEN and CDR2 SYDVKM. The CDR3 bases are TGTGCCAGCAGTTTCTGGACTAATATGGAGACCCAGTACTTC. Protein: CASSFWTNMETQYF.

V is TRBV27 and J is TRBJ2-3, with D perhaps matching TRBD2 (6 bases). CDR1 is MNHEY and CDR2 is SMNVEV in the germline V gene (reference sequence). This CDR3 contains 16 residues. V was shortened by 3 bases and J by 4 bases, with 17 bases between the two germline ends. For the CDR3, the DNA is TGTGCCAGCAGTTTCCCGAGACTAGGGAGCTCAGATACGCAGTATTTT. The encoded protein is CASSFPRLGSSDTQYF.

The V and J genes are TRBV20-1 and TRBJ2-5; no firm D call. The germline gives CDR1 DFQATT, CDR2 SNEGSKA (reference sequence). The V end was cut by 6 bases, the J end by 0 bases, with 11 bases between. CDR3 length equals 13 residues. The CDR3 loop reads CSAQHPYQETQYF. DNA for the CDR3: TGCAGTGCACAGCACCCGTACCAAGAGACCCAGTACTTC.

V is TRBV20-1 and J is TRBJ2-7; 10 nucleotides align to TRBD2. CDR3 size: 14 residues. Looked up from germline, CDR1 is DFQATT and CDR2 is SNEGSKA (reference sequence). J gave up 3 bases and V 2 bases, and 4 bases lay outside the gene matches. The DNA for the CDR3 is TGCAGTGCTAGACGTCTAGCGGGAGTCTACGAGCAGTACTTC. This gives the protein CSARRLAGVYEQYF.

About this clonotype itself: The junction departs from the called germline gene at one end, perhaps through a read error. J is TRBJ2-2 and V is TRBV7-3; D is unresolved. Germline CDR1 is SGHTA and CDR2 is FQGTGA. The CDR3 has 13 amino acids. CDR3 sequence reads: CASSLNAAGELFF. The CDR3 coding sequence is TGTGCCAGCAGTTTAAATGCGGCCGGGGAGCTGTTTTTT.

This clonotype has just a few counts. The rearrangement links TRBV20-1 to TRBJ1-2; TRBD1 aligns across 9 bases. Germline loops: CDR1 DFQATT, CDR2 SNEGSKA (reference sequence). The CDR3 runs 17 residues. V lost 0 bases to trimming and J lost 4 bases; unmatched junction nucleotides: 12. Here the CDR3 reads CSARDQRGQGKPYGYTF. Here the CDR3 DNA reads TGCAGTGCTAGAGATCAAAGGGGACAGGGAAAACCCTATGGCTACACCTTC.

V usage is TRBV19 and J usage is TRBJ1-5, with 7 nucleotides matching TRBD1. The CDR3 loop spans 15 amino acids. Looked up from germline, CDR1 is LNHDA and CDR2 is SQIVND (reference sequence). Trimming at V came to 2 bases and at J to 2 bases, leaving 3 bases not matched to a gene. The CDR3 sequence: CASSITGDGNQPQHF. CDR3 sequence (DNA): TGTGCCAGTAGTATAACAGGGGATGGCAATCAGCCCCAGCATTTT.

The sample holds a few counts of this clonotype. The rearrangement uses TRBV20-1 and TRBJ2-4; 10 bases match TRBD1. The V gene end was trimmed by 6 bases and the J gene end by 6 bases; junction bases not matched to a gene: 2. CDR1 is DFQATT, CDR2 SNEGSKA, per germline (reference sequence). The CDR3 totals 12 residues. The CDR3 loop reads CSARTGGNIQYF. CDR3 DNA sequence: TGCAGTGCGAGGACAGGGGGAAACATTCAGTACTTC.

The chain joins TRBV19 to TRBJ1-1; no clear D gene. This CDR3 contains 15 residues. V lost 2 bases and J lost 1, with 11 bases in between. CDR1 is LNHDA, CDR2 SQIVND, per germline (reference sequence). CDR3 nucleotides: TGTGCCAGTAGTATAAAGGGCTTGCCGAACACTGAAGCTTTCTTT. Protein sequence: CASSIKGLPNTEAFF.

The chain is built from TRBV15 and TRBJ2-7; D possibly matches TRBD1 or TRBD2 (5 bases each). Germline CDR1 reads LNHNV; CDR2 reads YYDKDF (reference sequence). This CDR3 is 17 amino acids long. Trimming took 3 bases from V and 0 from J, leaving 18 bases between them. The DNA for the CDR3 is TGTGCCACCAGCAGCGGGACGGGAACCCCAAGCTCCTACGAGCAGTACTTC. Amino acids: CATSSGTGTPSSYEQYF.

This clonotype was seen more than once but under ten times. This chain links TRBV6-1 with TRBJ2-5; D unresolved. CDR3 length: 14 residues. V gave up 6 bases and J gave up 0 bases, with 11 bases separating them. Germline CDR1 and CDR2: MNHNS and SASEGT. This chain's CDR3 is CASSRGGNQETQYF. CDR3 DNA: TGTGCCAGCAGCCGTGGCGGCAACCAAGAGACCCAGTACTTC.

The rearrangement links TRBV7-2 to TRBJ2-5; the D gene is possibly TRBD1 (5 bases). Germline V gene lookup returns CDR1 SGHTA and CDR2 FQGNSA. The CDR3 is 14 amino acids. Trimming took off 5 bases at V and 5 bases at J, with 15 bases between the two ends. Here the CDR3 reads CASSPPQVQETQYF. Here the CDR3 DNA reads TGTGCCAGCAGCCCGCCACAGGTTCAGGAGACCCAGTACTTC.

This clonotype showed up just a few times. The J gene is TRBJ1-1, the V gene TRBV20-1; D is unresolved. The CDR3 has 13 residues. V gave up 5 bases and J gave up 2 bases, with 12 bases separating them. Germline lookup yields CDR1 DFQATT and CDR2 SNEGSKA (reference sequence). The CDR3 DNA reads as TGCAGTGCTTATGACGGCAGTAACACTGAAGCTTTCTTT. As protein: CSAYDGSNTEAFF.

This chain links TRBV11-2 with TRBJ2-5, with 8 bases identical to TRBD2. Germline CDR1 is SGHAT and CDR2 is FQNNGV. This CDR3 has 15 residues. The V gene end was trimmed by 3 bases and the J gene end by 2 bases; junction bases not matched to a gene: 5. CDR3 nucleotides: TGTGCCAGCAGCTTGCCTAGCGGGCCTCAAGAGACCCAGTACTTC. The encoded protein is CASSLPSGPQETQYF.

Notes on this clonotype: Its ends do not fully match the called genes, so a read error is possible. The chain carries TRBV12-3 or TRBV12-4 and TRBJ1-6; possible D gene TRBD1, 6 bases. CDR3 size: 13 residues. This CDR3 reads CASSFGGDSLLHF. Here the CDR3 DNA reads TGTGCCAGCAGTTTTGGGGGCGATTCACTCCTCCACTTT.